This T cell receptor (beta chain) was profiled in a study of T-cell reconstitution after alpha-beta-depleted transplantation in children. Overall study findings and caveats: Surviving recipient T cells and thymic progenitors accounted for the high day-60 TCRbeta diversity observed in some patients. Roughly two months post-transplant, alpha-beta T cells reportedly originated from several hundred graft clones that had expanded. At one year after transplant, newly produced T cells mostly accounted for T-cell counts and diversity.

This clonotype came up many times. Its antigen is as yet unknown. CDR1 is SGHRS and CDR2 is YFSETQ in the germline V gene. The CDR3 sequence is 15 residues long. J lost 4 bases, V lost 0 bases, and 5 bases had no gene match. The library targeted TCRbeta and was prepared with unique molecular identifiers. TCRdb redid the calling of the PCR reads with MiXCR, one entry per CDR3 protein. The sample includes hundreds of thousands of distinct CDR3 sequences, 10% to 15% of them seen just once. This sequence was found in a male patient aged 5 to 17 who had a stem cell transplant for acute myeloid leukemia, so the T cells may come from the graft donor. The rearrangement uses TRBV5-1 and TRBJ2-3, with 7 bases that match TRBD2. Sequenced here: PBMCs, mostly from graft donor cells, sampled 360 days after TCRalphabeta/CD19-depleted stem cell transplant. The CDR3: CASSLASAGADTQYF. In DNA form, the CDR3 reads TGCGCCAGCAGCTTGGCCAGCGCGGGAGCAGATACGCAGTATTTT.